This TCR beta chain stems from a study of blood T cell dynamics during melanoma immunotherapy. Time point meaning: week 3, after first cycle of checkpoint inhibitor. Prior systemic cancer therapy, immunosuppressant use and other active malignancies excluded patients. Data came from immunoSEQ multiplex PCR; TCRdb stores just in-frame clones and leaves some out. The data hold around 16,000 clones, with 94% observed a single time. The V end was cut by 5 bases, the J end by 4 bases, with 21 bases between. This CDR3 is built from 16 residues. Germline CDR1 is SEHNR and CDR2 is FQNEAQ (reference sequence). The J gene is TRBJ2-7, the V gene TRBV7-9; D is possibly TRBD1 or TRBD2 (6 bases each). This TCR was sampled from a human donor with melanoma. The input for sequencing was effector memory CD8+ T cells from blood, taken from a patient treated with checkpoint blockade. The DNA for the CDR3 is TGTGCCAGCAGCCAACCGGCCGAAGGGGGGCTTTACGAGCAGTACTTC. Amino acids: CASSQPAEGGLYEQYF.